The 22 T cell receptor beta chains below come from one sample, sequenced in a study of STAT5B mutations in CD4+ large granular lymphocyte leukemia. Using immunoSEQ multiplex PCR, the repertoire was profiled, and TCRdb retains in-frame clones only, with some absent. The sample yields about 30,000 clones, about 81% seen once. Sequenced material: CD4+ T cells from blood buffy coats. The receptors come from a human donor in good health.

The chain is built from TRBV6-6 and TRBJ1-4; TRBD1 matches at 7 bases. CDR3 length: 15 residues. CDR1 is MNHNY, CDR2 SVGAGI, per germline (reference sequence). The V and J ends lost 0 bases and 6 bases, in that order; junction bases with no gene match: 4. The CDR3 spells CASSYSVGGDEKLFF. CDR3 nucleotides: TGTGCCAGCAGTTACTCGGTAGGGGGCGATGAAAAACTGTTTTTT.

The chain uses TRBV28 and TRBJ2-1; TRBD1 might be the D (6 bases). CDR1 is MDHEN, CDR2 SYDVKM, per germline. The germline V and J ends were trimmed by 5 bases and 4 bases, with 9 bases remaining between them. The CDR3 has 13 amino acids. The CDR3 DNA sequence: TGTGCCAGCAGTCTACAGGGTTACAATGAGCAGTTCTTC. This codes for CASSLQGYNEQFF.

This sequence joins TRBV19 and TRBJ2-3; TRBD2 is a possible D gene (6 bases). The CDR3 spans 14 residues. CDR1 is LNHDA, CDR2 SQIVND, per germline (reference sequence). In nucleotides, the CDR3 is TGTGCGCACGGGGGTCCTGGGTACACAGATACGCAGTATTTT. Its translation: CAHGGPGYTDTQYF. The whole variable domain, remainder taken from reference TRBV19 and TRBJ2-3, is DGGITQSPKYLFRKEGQNVTLSCEQNLNHDAMYWYRQDPGQGLRLIYYSQIVNDFQKGDIAEGYSVSREKKESFPLTVTSAQKNPTAFYLCAHGGPGYTDTQYFGPGTRLTVL.

V gene TRBV10-2 combines with J gene TRBJ1-5; 9 nucleotides line up with TRBD1. The V gene end was trimmed by 4 bases and the J gene end by 4 bases; junction bases not matched to a gene: 8. The CDR3 covers 16 residues. Germline V lookup: CDR1 WSHSY, CDR2 SAAADI. DNA for the CDR3: TGCGCCAGCAGTGGACGGACAGGGGCAGGAAATCAGCCCCAGCATTTT. Protein: CASSGRTGAGNQPQHF.

The V call is TRBV4-1, the J call TRBJ2-5; D not resolved. Deletions cut 1 base from V and 4 bases from J, with 4 bases between. Per germline, CDR1 MGHRA and CDR2 YSYEKL. CDR3 length equals 12 residues. The CDR3 DNA sequence: TGCGCCAGCAGCCAAGGCTCAGAGACCCAGTACTTC. Encoded protein: CASSQGSETQYF.

With regard to this clone: Mismatch with germline at one junction end may stem from a read error. The chain employs TRBV7-9 and TRBJ2-7; 10 bases map to TRBD2. CDR3 size: 12 residues. The germline V gene encodes CDR1 SEHNR and CDR2 FQNEAQ (reference sequence). The CDR3 DNA is TGTGCCAGCAGCTTAGAAGCGGGAGGGCCGGACTTC. The encoded protein is CASSLEAGGPDF.

J is TRBJ2-5 and V is TRBV6-6; D may correspond to TRBD1 or TRBD2 (5 bases each). The DNA end is more similar to TRBJ2-7, so the J call may be wrong. This CDR3 region has 12 residues. Germline lookup yields CDR1 MNHNY and CDR2 SVGAGI (reference sequence). The chain's CDR3 is CASSPGTYEQYF. CDR3 DNA: TGTGCCAGCAGCCCTGGGACGTACGAGCAGTACTTC.

The V and J genes are TRBV28 and TRBJ1-4, with TRBD1 as a possible D gene (5 bases). This CDR3 has 14 amino acids. V was shortened by 7 bases and J by 6 bases, with 15 bases between the two germline ends. Looked up from germline, CDR1 is MDHEN and CDR2 is SYDVKM. This chain's CDR3 is CASTRRGFHEKLFF. CDR3 in DNA: TGTGCCAGCACCCGAAGGGGATTTCATGAAAAACTGTTTTTT.

The genes are TRBV4-2 and TRBJ2-7; weak D call: TRBD2 (5 bases). Germline assignment: CDR1 LGHNA and CDR2 YNFKEQ. V lost 4 bases and J 3 bases, leaving 10 bases between the germline ends. The CDR3 is 13 amino acids. CDR3 in amino acids: CASSRAGYYEQYF. Written as DNA, the CDR3 is TGTGCCAGCAGCCGGGCGGGCTACTACGAGCAGTACTTC.

A few counts support this clone. The chain combines TRBV2 with TRBJ2-7, with a weak D call TRBD1 (6 bases). The CDR3 covers 12 residues. The V end was cut by 0 bases, the J end by 12 bases, with 12 bases between. Germline V gives CDR1 SNHLY, CDR2 FYNNEI. As DNA, the CDR3 is TGTGCCAGCAGTGAAGCGCCAGGGGCTCGGTACTTC. Residues: CASSEAPGARYF.

V usage is TRBV5-1 and J usage is TRBJ2-1; 10 nucleotides line up with TRBD1. The CDR3 runs to 15 residues. From germline, CDR1 is SGHRS and CDR2 YFSETQ. Trimming cost V 3 bases and J 6 bases; bases outside gene matches: 6. This chain's CDR3 is CASSWTRDRGNEQFF. The CDR3 nucleotides read TGCGCCAGCAGCTGGACCCGGGACAGGGGCAATGAGCAGTTCTTC.

This rearrangement joins TRBV18 to TRBJ2-2; D is unresolved. Germline-derived CDR1 and CDR2 are KGHSH and LQKENI. V shed 3 bases and J shed 4 bases, with 12 bases lying between them. The CDR3 runs 15 residues. Here the CDR3 DNA reads TGTGCCAGCTCACCCCAAAAAACCGGCACCGGGGAGCTGTTTTTT. Translating it yields CASSPQKTGTGELFF.

This sequence joins TRBV28 and TRBJ2-7; possible D gene TRBD2, 7 bases. This CDR3 is 13 amino acids long. Germline CDR1 and CDR2: MDHEN and SYDVKM. The V gene lost 6 bases and the J gene lost 4 bases, with 13 bases spanning the gap. CDR3 sequence: CASRWGGSYEQYF. DNA for the CDR3: TGTGCCAGCAGGTGGGGGGGCAGTTACGAGCAGTACTTC.

This sequence joins TRBV2 and TRBJ2-5; no definite D call. This CDR3 contains 11 residues. The germline V gene encodes CDR1 SNHLY and CDR2 FYNNEI. Trimming removed 5 bases at V and 5 bases at J, with 6 bases between. The CDR3 sequence is CASSPLETQYF. CDR3 DNA sequence: TGTGCCAGCAGTCCTTTGGAGACCCAGTACTTC.

V usage is TRBV6-5 and J usage is TRBJ1-1; D is possibly TRBD1 (5 bases). This CDR3 comprises 15 residues. Trimming left V 0 bases short and J 6 bases short, with 14 bases between. The germline gives CDR1 MNHEY, CDR2 SVGAGI. The CDR3 region is CASSYSIREGPEAFF. The DNA for the CDR3 is TGTGCCAGCAGTTACTCGATCAGGGAGGGTCCTGAAGCTTTCTTT.

This rearrangement joins TRBV30 to TRBJ2-1, with TRBD2 matching over 9 bases. The germline V gene has CDR1 GTSNPN and CDR2 SVGIG (reference sequence). The CDR3 is made up of 12 amino acids. Unmatched junction bases numbered 4, after V lost 5 bases and J lost 8 bases. Here the CDR3 reads CAWGRGGYEQFF. CDR3 DNA sequence: TGTGCCTGGGGGCGGGGGGGCTATGAGCAGTTCTTC. Full variable domain (missing parts from reference TRBV30 and TRBJ2-1): SQTIHQWPATLVQPVGSPLSLECTVEGTSNPNLYWYRQAAGRGLQLLFYSVGIGQISSEVPQNLSASRPQDRQFILSSKKLLLSDSGFYLCAWGRGGYEQFFGPGTRLTVL.

The rearrangement links TRBV9 to TRBJ2-7, with 9 nucleotides matching TRBD1. Germline CDR1 SGDLS, CDR2 YYNGEE. The CDR3 contains 15 residues. Trimming at V came to 3 bases and at J to 6 bases, leaving 10 bases not matched to a gene. The DNA of the CDR3 is TGTGCCAGCAGCGGGCACCGGGACAGGGTGGGCGAGCAGTACTTC. This sequence encodes CASSGHRDRVGEQYF.

A few counts support this clone. This chain connects TRBV7-7 to TRBJ1-6; the D gene is possibly TRBD1 (5 bases). This CDR3 has 13 amino acids. V was trimmed by 4 bases and J by 7 bases, leaving 8 bases between them. Germline-derived CDR1 and CDR2 are SSHAT and FNYEAQ (reference sequence). The CDR3 sequence: CASSSDSNSPLHF. The DNA of the CDR3 is TGTGCCAGCAGCTCCGACAGCAATTCACCCCTCCACTTT.

The chain recombines TRBV5-4 with TRBJ2-2; D is perhaps TRBD2 (6 bases). The ends were cut back, 6 bases at V and 6 bases at J, with 18 bases in the middle. CDR1 is SGHNT and CDR2 is YYREEE in the germline V gene (reference sequence). The CDR3 consists of 15 residues. In nucleotides, the CDR3 is TGTGCCAGCACAAAGAGCGGGCTAGCCCCCGGGGAGCTGTTTTTT. Translated, it gives CASTKSGLAPGELFF.

This sequence joins TRBV7-2 and TRBJ2-7; D uncertain. V shed 5 bases and J shed 0 bases, with 8 bases lying between them. The CDR3 spans 13 residues. From germline, CDR1 is SGHTA and CDR2 FQGNSA. The CDR3 DNA is TGTGCCAGCAGCACATCTCCCTCCTACGAGCAGTACTTC. Translated: CASSTSPSYEQYF.

This clone showed up just once. This chain links TRBV6-1 with TRBJ1-2; D call uncertain. The CDR3 has 14 residues. CDR1 and CDR2 (germline): MNHNS, SASEGT. The germline V and J ends were trimmed by 1 base and 3 bases, with 9 bases remaining between them. The CDR3 nucleotides read TGTGCCAGCAGTGAAGGGGTACAGTACTATGGCTACACCTTC. Encoded protein: CASSEGVQYYGYTF.

The rearrangement links TRBV5-1 to TRBJ2-3; 9 nucleotides line up with TRBD2. CDR1 and CDR2 (germline): SGHRS, YFSETQ. V shed 4 bases, J shed 4 bases, and the junction held 4 bases outside the gene matches. There are 14 residues in the CDR3. In DNA form, the CDR3 reads TGCGCCAGCAGCCGCGGGGGGGAGGCAGATACGCAGTATTTT. It translates to CASSRGGEADTQYF.